This TCR beta chain derives from a study of blood T cell repertoires in COVID-19. Study context: Whether acute or convalescent, the COVID-19 samples came from the United States, Italy and Spain. PBMCs, B-cell-depleted T cells, or T cells were the source of the cDNA or gDNA that made up the material.

This clone was seen once. V lost 3 bases to trimming and J lost 3 bases, with 9 bases between them. CDR3 size: 13 residues. Germline-derived CDR1 and CDR2 are MNHEY and SMNVEV (reference sequence). Authors' methods: It was from reference gene primer amplification that nucleated cell counts were estimated. TCRdb's copy holds only in-frame clones and misses some; the assay was immunoSEQ multiplex PCR. The V and J calls and clone size are taken from that table; D and trimming were inferred from the DNA. The table includes approximately 180,000 clones, more than 70% detected once. The V and J genes are TRBV27 and TRBJ2-7; no definite D call. The sample consisted of peripheral blood. The TCR originated in a man between 40 and 49 years old with active or convalescent COVID-19. CDR3 sequence: CASSFGVVYEQYF. The CDR3 nucleotides read TGTGCCAGCAGTTTCGGTGTAGTCTACGAGCAGTACTTC.